These T cell receptor beta chains were read from a single sample in a study of T-cell memory formation after mild COVID-19. Using its own MiXCR run on the 5' RACE reads, TCRdb lists one record per CDR3 protein. Of roughly 190,000 distinct CDR3 sequences in the sample, approximately 30% were seen once. The sample consisted of PBMCs or a T cell subset sorted from them (not recorded which). These receptor sequences come from an adult woman who had mild COVID-19 (a few samples of this study predate the infection). Cell type and time point are not known. The CDR3 runs from the conserved cysteine through the conserved F or W. Each record gives: V gene, clone size, D gene, J gene, CDR3 DNA, CDR3 protein. The D gene is left open where the match is weak. Clone size is stated in some rows and not others, as once, few, many or a class when expanded.

V gene: TRBV2
clone size: once
D gene: TRBD2
J gene: TRBJ2-1
CDR3 DNA: TGTGCCAGCAGGGGTGGGACTAGCGGGGGTTCCTACAATGAGCAGTTCTTC
CDR3 protein: CASRGGTSGGSYNEQFF

V gene: TRBV5-1
clone size: NA
D gene: NA
J gene: TRBJ2-3
CDR3 DNA: TGCGCCAGCAGCCCGGCTAGCCCAGATACGCAGTATTTT
CDR3 protein: CASSPASPDTQYF

V gene: TRBV20-1
clone size: few
D gene: TRBD1
J gene: TRBJ1-2
CDR3 DNA: TGCAGTGCTGAACCGGGACAGGGGGCAAGTGGCTACACCTTC
CDR3 protein: CSAEPGQGASGYTF

V gene: TRBV5-1
clone size: NA
D gene: NA
J gene: TRBJ1-1
CDR3 DNA: TGCGCCAGCAGCATAACAGGGTTACAGAACACTGAAGCTTTCTTT
CDR3 protein: CASSITGLQNTEAFF

V gene: TRBV2
clone size: NA
D gene: NA
J gene: TRBJ1-1
CDR3 DNA: TGTGCCAGCAGCCTCAGGGAGATGGACACTGAAGCTTTCTTT
CDR3 protein: CASSLREMDTEAFF

V gene: TRBV27
clone size: NA
D gene: NA
J gene: TRBJ2-1
CDR3 DNA: TGTGCCAGCAGAGCCGAGGGGAGCTCCTACAATGAGCAGTTCTTC
CDR3 protein: CASRAEGSSYNEQFF

V gene: TRBV20-1
clone size: NA
D gene: NA
J gene: TRBJ2-1
CDR3 DNA: TGCAGTGCTAGAGATCTCGAGAGGACTAATACGTACAATGAGCAGTTCTTC
CDR3 protein: CSARDLERTNTYNEQFF

V gene: TRBV10-3
clone size: few
D gene: NA
J gene: TRBJ2-7
CDR3 DNA: TGTGCCATCAGTGAGGACTTCTCCTACGAGCAGTACTTC
CDR3 protein: CAISEDFSYEQYF

V gene: TRBV5-1
clone size: NA
D gene: TRBD1
J gene: TRBJ2-4
CDR3 DNA: TGCGCCAGCAGCTTAGGACAGGGGGCAAAGAGGGGCCCCCAAAACATTCAGTACTTC
CDR3 protein: CASSLGQGAKRGPQNIQYF

V gene: TRBV24-1
clone size: few
D gene: NA
J gene: TRBJ2-7
CDR3 DNA: TGTGCCACCAGTGACAACGGGGCGTACGACGAGCAGTACTTC
CDR3 protein: CATSDNGAYDEQYF

V gene: TRBV2
clone size: NA
D gene: NA
J gene: TRBJ2-7
CDR3 DNA: TGTGCCAGCAGTGAAGGCAGAACCTACGAGCAGTACTTC
CDR3 protein: CASSEGRTYEQYF

V gene: TRBV4-1
clone size: few
D gene: TRBD2
J gene: TRBJ2-2
CDR3 DNA: TGCGCCAGCAGCCAAGAACCTAGCGGGACCGCCACCACCGGGGAGCTGTTTTTT
CDR3 protein: CASSQEPSGTATTGELFF

V gene: TRBV7-3
clone size: NA
D gene: NA
J gene: TRBJ2-1
CDR3 DNA: TGTGCCAGCAGCTTATCTCAACGGGAACTCCGGAACTTC
CDR3 protein: CASSLSQRELRNF

V gene: TRBV19
clone size: NA
D gene: NA
J gene: TRBJ1-6
CDR3 DNA: TGTGCCAGTAGTCTACGGGACGGTAATTCACCCCTCCACTTT
CDR3 protein: CASSLRDGNSPLHF

V gene: TRBV15
clone size: few
D gene: NA
J gene: TRBJ2-7
CDR3 DNA: TGTGCCACCAGCAGAGGGGCGGGAATAGGCTACGAGCAGTACTTC
CDR3 protein: CATSRGAGIGYEQYF

V gene: TRBV19
clone size: NA
D gene: TRBD1
J gene: TRBJ2-5
CDR3 DNA: TGTGCCAGTAGGACAGGGGGCATCTCGGAGACCCAGTACTTC
CDR3 protein: CASRTGGISETQYF

V gene: TRBV12-3/TRBV12-4
clone size: few
D gene: TRBD1
J gene: TRBJ2-3
CDR3 DNA: TGTGCCAGCAGCCCCGGGACAGGGGGCACAGATACGCAGTATTTT
CDR3 protein: CASSPGTGGTDTQYF

V gene: TRBV5-1
clone size: once
D gene: NA
J gene: TRBJ2-5
CDR3 DNA: TGCGCCAGCAGCTTGGCCGGCAGACAACAAGAGACCCAGTACTTC
CDR3 protein: CASSLAGRQQETQYF

V gene: TRBV7-2
clone size: NA
D gene: TRBD2
J gene: TRBJ2-3
CDR3 DNA: TGTGCCAGCAGCTTAGAACTAGCGGGAGGGAGCACAGATACGCAGTATTTT
CDR3 protein: CASSLELAGGSTDTQYF

V gene: TRBV19
clone size: NA
D gene: NA
J gene: TRBJ1-1
CDR3 DNA: TGTGCCAGTACCTCCCACACAATGAACACTGAAGCTTTCTTT
CDR3 protein: CASTSHTMNTEAFF

V gene: TRBV6-2/TRBV6-3
clone size: NA
D gene: NA
J gene: TRBJ2-7
CDR3 DNA: TGTGCCAGCAGTTACTACGGGAGCTCCTACGAGCAGTACTTC
CDR3 protein: CASSYYGSSYEQYF

V gene: TRBV7-8
clone size: few
D gene: NA
J gene: TRBJ2-5
CDR3 DNA: TGTGCCAGCGCCCAGCGACGGGGTTTTGTCGAGTACCAAGAGACCCAGTACTTC
CDR3 protein: CASAQRRGFVEYQETQYF

V gene: TRBV7-2
clone size: few
D gene: NA
J gene: TRBJ2-7
CDR3 DNA: TGTGCCAGCAGCTTGGGGGTGACAGTTGGCTACGAGCAGTACTTC
CDR3 protein: CASSLGVTVGYEQYF

V gene: TRBV12-3/TRBV12-4
clone size: NA
D gene: TRBD1
J gene: TRBJ1-2
CDR3 DNA: TGTGCCAGCAGTCCCGGACAGGGTTTGGTCTATGGCTACACCTTC
CDR3 protein: CASSPGQGLVYGYTF

V gene: TRBV5-1
clone size: few
D gene: TRBD2
J gene: TRBJ2-1
CDR3 DNA: TGCGCCAGCAGCCACGGACTAGCGGGATACAATGAGCAGTTCTTC
CDR3 protein: CASSHGLAGYNEQFF

V gene: TRBV25-1
clone size: few
D gene: NA
J gene: TRBJ1-4
CDR3 DNA: TGTGCCAGCAGTGCTGGGGCTGGGGAAAAACTGTTTTTT
CDR3 protein: CASSAGAGEKLFF

V gene: TRBV21-1
clone size: NA
D gene: NA
J gene: TRBJ2-1
CDR3 DNA: TGTGCCAGCAGCAAAGCGGGACTAGCGGGATTTTACAATGAGCAGTTCTTC
CDR3 protein: CASSKAGLAGFYNEQFF

V gene: TRBV11-2
clone size: NA
D gene: NA
J gene: TRBJ2-7
CDR3 DNA: TGTGCCAGTCTTGGAGGCTCCTACGAGCAGTACTTC
CDR3 protein: CASLGGSYEQYF

V gene: TRBV6-6
clone size: few
D gene: TRBD2
J gene: TRBJ2-7
CDR3 DNA: TGTGCCACCTTGGCGGGAGGAACCTCCTACGAGCAGTACTTC
CDR3 protein: CATLAGGTSYEQYF

V gene: TRBV24-1
clone size: many
D gene: NA
J gene: TRBJ2-3
CDR3 DNA: TGTGCCACCGCAGGAGTAGGAGATACGCAGTATTTT
CDR3 protein: CATAGVGDTQYF

V gene: TRBV4-3
clone size: NA
D gene: NA
J gene: TRBJ2-2
CDR3 DNA: TGCGCCAGCAGCCAAGATTGGGGGGAGCTGTTTTTT
CDR3 protein: CASSQDWGELFF

V gene: TRBV12-3/TRBV12-4
clone size: NA
D gene: NA
J gene: TRBJ1-1
CDR3 DNA: TGTGCCAGCAGTCAACAGGGTTACACTGAAGCTTTCTTT
CDR3 protein: CASSQQGYTEAFF

V gene: TRBV7-9
clone size: few
D gene: TRBD2
J gene: TRBJ2-5
CDR3 DNA: TGTGCCAGCAGCTTAAAGGGAGCGGGGTTGTACCAAGAGACCCAGTACTTC
CDR3 protein: CASSLKGAGLYQETQYF

V gene: TRBV5-1
clone size: NA
D gene: NA
J gene: TRBJ2-7
CDR3 DNA: TGCGCCAGCAGCCCCGCTGGAAACTCCTACGAGCAGTACTTC
CDR3 protein: CASSPAGNSYEQYF

V gene: TRBV30
clone size: few
D gene: TRBD2
J gene: TRBJ2-3
CDR3 DNA: TGTGCCTGGGCTAGCGGCAACACAGATACGCAGTATTTT
CDR3 protein: CAWASGNTDTQYF

V gene: TRBV12-3/TRBV12-4
clone size: NA
D gene: NA
J gene: TRBJ2-2
CDR3 DNA: TGTGCCAGCAGGGAGGAGATCCGGGGGACCGGGGAGCTGTTTTTT
CDR3 protein: CASREEIRGTGELFF

V gene: TRBV7-2
clone size: NA
D gene: NA
J gene: TRBJ2-1
CDR3 DNA: TGTGCCAGCAGCTTAGCGGTGGTAAATGAGCAGTTCTTC
CDR3 protein: CASSLAVVNEQFF

V gene: TRBV12-3/TRBV12-4
clone size: NA
D gene: TRBD2
J gene: TRBJ2-5
CDR3 DNA: TGTGCCAGCAGATCGGGACTAGCGGGAGACGGCGTAGGTACCCAGTACTTC
CDR3 protein: CASRSGLAGDGVGTQYF

V gene: TRBV7-2
clone size: NA
D gene: NA
J gene: TRBJ1-5
CDR3 DNA: TGTGCCAGCAGCTTAAGACAGCTCAATCAGCCCCAGCATTTT
CDR3 protein: CASSLRQLNQPQHF

V gene: TRBV11-2
clone size: NA
D gene: TRBD2
J gene: TRBJ2-2
CDR3 DNA: TGTGCCAGCAGCGACCCTGGGGCGGGAGCCGGGACCGGGGAGCTGTTTTTT
CDR3 protein: CASSDPGAGAGTGELFF

V gene: TRBV12-3/TRBV12-4
clone size: NA
D gene: NA
J gene: TRBJ1-4
CDR3 DNA: TGTGCCAGCAGTTCCCGACAGAATGAAAAACTGTTTTTT
CDR3 protein: CASSSRQNEKLFF

V gene: TRBV10-3
clone size: few
D gene: TRBD1
J gene: TRBJ2-7
CDR3 DNA: TGTGCCATCAGTGGCCCGACAGGGGCCTCCTACGAGCAGTACTTC
CDR3 protein: CAISGPTGASYEQYF

V gene: TRBV6-5
clone size: NA
D gene: NA
J gene: TRBJ1-4
CDR3 DNA: TGTGCCAGCAAGGGGCCAGGGATTAATGAAAAACTGTTTTTT
CDR3 protein: CASKGPGINEKLFF

V gene: TRBV5-5
clone size: few
D gene: TRBD2
J gene: TRBJ2-1
CDR3 DNA: TGTGCCAGCAGCTTCGGGACTAGCGGGTCCGGTGAGCAGTTCTTC
CDR3 protein: CASSFGTSGSGEQFF

V gene: TRBV30
clone size: few
D gene: NA
J gene: TRBJ2-3
CDR3 DNA: TGTGCCTGGAGCAGATACAGGGGAGGCGTCGGCATTTTAGATACGCAGTATTTT
CDR3 protein: CAWSRYRGGVGILDTQYF

V gene: TRBV30
clone size: few
D gene: TRBD1
J gene: TRBJ1-1
CDR3 DNA: TGTGCCTGGATCCGGGGACAGGGAAATTTTGAAGCTTTCTTT
CDR3 protein: CAWIRGQGNFEAFF

V gene: TRBV19
clone size: NA
D gene: NA
J gene: TRBJ2-2
CDR3 DNA: TGTGCCAGTAGTATAGAACCTAACACCGGGGAGCTGTTTTTT
CDR3 protein: CASSIEPNTGELFF

V gene: TRBV3-1
clone size: few
D gene: NA
J gene: TRBJ1-6
CDR3 DNA: TGTGCCAGCAGCCAAGATCGGCAGGGGTTTTCACCCCTCCACTTT
CDR3 protein: CASSQDRQGFSPLHF

V gene: TRBV24-1
clone size: NA
D gene: NA
J gene: TRBJ1-1
CDR3 DNA: TGTGCCACCCGCTCGAAACACTTCAGGGAAGTAGAGACTGAAGCTTTCTTT
CDR3 protein: CATRSKHFREVETEAFF

V gene: TRBV5-6
clone size: NA
D gene: NA
J gene: TRBJ2-1
CDR3 DNA: TGTGCCAGCAGCTTGGGGGGAGGTTCGAGAGGTGAGCAGTTCTTC
CDR3 protein: CASSLGGGSRGEQFF

V gene: TRBV7-9
clone size: NA
D gene: TRBD2
J gene: TRBJ2-3
CDR3 DNA: TGTGCCAGCAGCTTGGATCCGGGGGGGACAGATACGCAGTATTTT
CDR3 protein: CASSLDPGGTDTQYF

V gene: TRBV5-5
clone size: NA
D gene: NA
J gene: TRBJ1-2
CDR3 DNA: TGTGCCAGCAGCTTGGACAGGCTTAACTATGGCTACACCTTC
CDR3 protein: CASSLDRLNYGYTF

V gene: TRBV27
clone size: NA
D gene: TRBD2
J gene: TRBJ2-3
CDR3 DNA: TGTGCCAGCAGCCACCTGGGAGGGGCAGATACGCAGTATTTT
CDR3 protein: CASSHLGGADTQYF

V gene: TRBV24-1
clone size: few
D gene: NA
J gene: TRBJ2-3
CDR3 DNA: TGTGCCACCAGCAGATTATCGACAGATACGCAGTATTTT
CDR3 protein: CATSRLSTDTQYF

V gene: TRBV5-1
clone size: few
D gene: NA
J gene: TRBJ1-6
CDR3 DNA: TGCGCCAGCAGCTTGGCTCCTTTCAACCGGGACGGGTATAATTCACCCCTCCACTTT
CDR3 protein: CASSLAPFNRDGYNSPLHF

V gene: TRBV13
clone size: NA
D gene: TRBD1
J gene: TRBJ2-6
CDR3 DNA: TGTGCCAGCAGCTACTCCGGGACAGGTATCTCTGGGGCCAACGTCCTGACTTTC
CDR3 protein: CASSYSGTGISGANVLTF

V gene: TRBV28
clone size: few
D gene: NA
J gene: TRBJ2-3
CDR3 DNA: TGTGCCAGCAGTTTTCCCCAATCTAGCACAGATACGCAGTATTTT
CDR3 protein: CASSFPQSSTDTQYF

V gene: TRBV9
clone size: few
D gene: NA
J gene: TRBJ2-7
CDR3 DNA: TGTGCCAGCAGCGTATACAGCGCGTTCTCCTACGAGCAGTACTTC
CDR3 protein: CASSVYSAFSYEQYF

V gene: TRBV4-1
clone size: once
D gene: TRBD2
J gene: TRBJ2-1
CDR3 DNA: TGCGCCAGCAGCCGTACTAGCGGGGGGGCCATTGAGCAGTTCTTC
CDR3 protein: CASSRTSGGAIEQFF